The next 17 T cell receptor beta chains were all read from a single sample in a study of T cell responses to AZD1222 COVID-19 vaccine. Repertoires were generated with immunoSEQ multiplex PCR, while TCRdb's copy carries only in-frame clones and drops some. The repertoire holds roughly 58,000 clones, with 89% as singletons. The sample here was peripheral blood, taken 28 days after the second AZD1222 dose. These receptors all stem from an adult who received the AZD1222 COVID-19 vaccine.

The chain uses TRBV3-1 (or the pseudogene TRBV3-2) and TRBJ1-2; D gene ambiguous. Per germline, CDR1 LGHDT and CDR2 YNNKEL (reference sequence). Trimming stripped 1 base from V and 5 bases from J, with 14 bases between. The CDR3 contains 15 residues. The chain's CDR3 is CASSQAQAALYGYTF. Written as DNA, the CDR3 is TGTGCCAGCAGCCAAGCCCAGGCAGCTCTATATGGCTACACCTTC.

J is TRBJ2-7 and V is TRBV7-2; D is possibly TRBD2 (6 bases). Germline CDR1 and CDR2: SGHTA and FQGNSA. V was clipped by 1 base and J by 0 bases, with 13 bases between them. CDR3 length equals 16 residues. CDR3 loop: CASSLGGGGASYEQYF. CDR3 in DNA: TGTGCCAGCAGCTTAGGGGGCGGCGGGGCCTCCTACGAGCAGTACTTC.

The chain employs TRBV5-4 and TRBJ2-4, with D unclear. This CDR3 is built from 16 residues. Trimming took 0 bases from V and 9 from J, leaving 19 bases between them. Germline V gives CDR1 SGHNT, CDR2 YYREEE (reference sequence). The CDR3 protein is CASSLDFSAESGIQYF. The CDR3 nucleotides read TGTGCCAGCAGCTTGGATTTTAGTGCGGAGTCGGGCATTCAGTACTTC.

J is TRBJ1-3 and V is TRBV7-8; unclear D gene. The germline V gene encodes CDR1 SGHVS and CDR2 FQNEAQ. The CDR3 sequence is 14 residues long. Trimming cost V 7 bases and J 0 bases, with 10 bases left between them. CDR3 nucleotide sequence: TGTGCCAGCACCGAGGGAGTCTCTGGAAACACCATATATTTT. It encodes CASTEGVSGNTIYF. Full variable domain (remainder filled in from reference TRBV7-8 and TRBJ1-3): GAGVSQSPRYKVAKRGQDVALRCDPISGHVSLFWYQQALGQGPEFLTYFQNEAQLDKSGLPSDRFFAERPEGSVSTLKIQRTQQEDSAVYLCASTEGVSGNTIYFGEGSWLTVV.

The rearrangement joins TRBV10-3 to TRBJ2-2; D gene unclear. V shed 5 bases and J shed 6 bases, with 10 bases lying between them. The CDR3 is made up of 13 amino acids. Germline assignment: CDR1 ENHRY and CDR2 SYGVKD. For the CDR3, the DNA is TGTGCCATCAGTAAAGGGCCCTCCGGGGAGCTGTTTTTT. It encodes CAISKGPSGELFF.

This clone appeared a few times. The rearrangement uses TRBV2 and TRBJ2-2; D gene unclear. Germline V gives CDR1 SNHLY, CDR2 FYNNEI. This CDR3 has 13 residues. Between the trimmed V and J ends, which lost 2 bases and 7 bases, there was a span of 8 bases. CDR3 sequence reads: CASSEIVVGELFF. The CDR3 region has the DNA TGTGCCAGCAGTGAAATCGTGGTCGGGGAGCTGTTTTTT.

The chain has TRBV7-9 and TRBJ1-2, with D hard to call. The CDR3 loop spans 12 amino acids. Germline loops: CDR1 SEHNR, CDR2 FQNEAQ (reference sequence). Trimming left V 5 bases short and J 4 bases short, with 8 bases between. DNA for the CDR3: TGTGCCAGCAGCCAAGGCTTCTATGGCTACACCTTC. This encodes CASSQGFYGYTF.

The V call is TRBV24-1, the J call TRBJ2-1; D is undetermined. With 2 bases removed from V and 12 bases from J, the gap between germline ends came to 19 bases. The germline CDR1 and CDR2 sequences are KGHDR and SFDVKD. The CDR3 has 15 residues. The CDR3 DNA follows: TGTGCCACCAGTGATTCAGGTGGCGCCTCCATCGTGCAGTTCTTC. Translating it yields CATSDSGGASIVQFF.

The chain uses TRBV2 and TRBJ1-6; no reliable D call. Per the germline V gene, CDR1 is SNHLY and CDR2 is FYNNEI. CDR3 length equals 13 residues. With 4 bases removed from V and 9 bases from J, the gap between germline ends came to 10 bases. The CDR3 spells CASSGEEGSPLHF. CDR3 nucleotide sequence: TGTGCCAGCAGTGGAGAGGAGGGTTCACCCCTCCACTTT.

The chain employs TRBV6-5 and TRBJ1-2, with D perhaps matching TRBD1 (6 bases). The CDR3 is made up of 13 amino acids. The V gene's germline CDR1 is MNHEY and CDR2 SVGAGI. Trimming took off 6 bases at V and 6 bases at J, with 14 bases between the two ends. The CDR3 DNA sequence: TGTGCCAGCAGCCAACAGGGCCGGGATGGCTACACCTTC. It codes for CASSQQGRDGYTF.

V usage is TRBV30 and J usage is TRBJ2-3; 7 positions match TRBD2. Looked up from germline, CDR1 is GTSNPN and CDR2 is SVGIG (reference sequence). CDR3 size: 14 residues. V dropped 3 bases and J dropped 4; count of bases not matched to a gene: 7. CDR3 residues: CAWSSGLVADTQYF. CDR3 DNA sequence: TGTGCCTGGAGCTCAGGACTAGTAGCAGATACGCAGTATTTT.

This clone was seen more than once but under ten times. The rearrangement joins TRBV6-5 to TRBJ1-5; D call uncertain. Germline V gene lookup returns CDR1 MNHEY and CDR2 SVGAGI. The V and J ends lost 4 bases and 2 bases respectively, with 15 bases between them. The CDR3 covers 16 residues. DNA of the CDR3: TGTGCCAGCAGTTCCCTGCGGGATGGGCGCAATCAGCCCCAGCATTTT. It encodes CASSSLRDGRNQPQHF.

The CDR3 DNA is TGCGCCAGCAGCCAATCCCGGACAGGGGCTGGAAACACCATATATTTT. The encoded protein is CASSQSRTGAGNTIYF. This rearrangement joins TRBV4-1 to TRBJ1-3; 9 bases are a match to TRBD1. After removal of 2 bases from V and 2 bases from J, the junction contained 4 bases not matched to a gene. Germline CDR1 is MGHRA and CDR2 is YSYEKL. This CDR3 is 16 amino acids long.

V usage is TRBV3-1 (or the pseudogene TRBV3-2) and J usage is TRBJ2-5, with 8 positions matching TRBD2. J was trimmed by 1 base and V by 1 base; bases with no gene match: 2. The CDR3 consists of 15 residues. The germline V gene encodes CDR1 LGHDT and CDR2 YNNKEL (reference sequence). CDR3 sequence reads: CASSQGSGGQETQYF. Written as DNA, the CDR3 is TGTGCCAGCAGCCAAGGAAGCGGGGGCCAAGAGACCCAGTACTTC.

The chain links TRBV11-2 to TRBJ2-3, with 12 nucleotides matching TRBD2. V shed 1 base, J shed 1 base, and the junction held 3 bases outside the gene matches. The CDR3 totals 17 residues. Germline V gives CDR1 SGHAT, CDR2 FQNNGV. The CDR3 region has the DNA TGTGCCAGCAGCTTAGGGGGACTAGCGGGTGGCACAGATACGCAGTATTTT. It encodes CASSLGGLAGGTDTQYF.

The V call is TRBV30, the J call TRBJ1-2; D might be TRBD1 (6 bases). Germline CDR1 reads GTSNPN; CDR2 reads SVGIG (reference sequence). This CDR3 contains 12 residues. V lost 4 bases and J 7 bases, leaving 13 bases between the germline ends. CDR3 protein: CAWKGGGFGYTF. The CDR3 DNA reads TGTGCCTGGAAGGGGGGCGGGTTTGGCTACACCTTC.

The chain is built from TRBV9 and TRBJ2-7; D gene uncertain. Trimming pared 0 bases from V and 0 bases from J, leaving 10 bases between. CDR3 length: 15 amino acids. Germline loops: CDR1 SGDLS, CDR2 YYNGEE. The CDR3 region has the DNA TGTGCCAGCAGCGTAGATGTCGGTAGCTCCTACGAGCAGTACTTC. Residues: CASSVDVGSSYEQYF.